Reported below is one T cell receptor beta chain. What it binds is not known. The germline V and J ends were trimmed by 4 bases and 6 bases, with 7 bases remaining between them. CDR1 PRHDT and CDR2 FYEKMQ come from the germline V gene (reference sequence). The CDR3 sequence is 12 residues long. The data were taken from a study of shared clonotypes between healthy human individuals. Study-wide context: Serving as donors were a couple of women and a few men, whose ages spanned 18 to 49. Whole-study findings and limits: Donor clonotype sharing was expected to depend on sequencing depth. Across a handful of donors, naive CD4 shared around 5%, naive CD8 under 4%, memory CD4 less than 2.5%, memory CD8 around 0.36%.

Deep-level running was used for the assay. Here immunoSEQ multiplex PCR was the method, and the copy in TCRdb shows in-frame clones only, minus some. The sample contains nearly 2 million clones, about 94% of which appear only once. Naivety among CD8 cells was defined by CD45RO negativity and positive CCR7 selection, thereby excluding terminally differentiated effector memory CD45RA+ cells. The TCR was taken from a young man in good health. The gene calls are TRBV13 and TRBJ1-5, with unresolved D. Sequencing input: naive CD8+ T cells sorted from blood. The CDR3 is CASSSYRQPQHF. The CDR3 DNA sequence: TGTGCCAGCAGCTCATATCGTCAGCCCCAGCATTTT. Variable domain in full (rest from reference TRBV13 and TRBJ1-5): AAGVIQSPRHLIKEKRETATLKCYPIPRHDTVYWYQQGPGQDPQFLISFYEKMQSDKGSIPDRFSAQQFSDYHSELNMSSLELGDSALYFCASSSYRQPQHFGDGTRLSIL.